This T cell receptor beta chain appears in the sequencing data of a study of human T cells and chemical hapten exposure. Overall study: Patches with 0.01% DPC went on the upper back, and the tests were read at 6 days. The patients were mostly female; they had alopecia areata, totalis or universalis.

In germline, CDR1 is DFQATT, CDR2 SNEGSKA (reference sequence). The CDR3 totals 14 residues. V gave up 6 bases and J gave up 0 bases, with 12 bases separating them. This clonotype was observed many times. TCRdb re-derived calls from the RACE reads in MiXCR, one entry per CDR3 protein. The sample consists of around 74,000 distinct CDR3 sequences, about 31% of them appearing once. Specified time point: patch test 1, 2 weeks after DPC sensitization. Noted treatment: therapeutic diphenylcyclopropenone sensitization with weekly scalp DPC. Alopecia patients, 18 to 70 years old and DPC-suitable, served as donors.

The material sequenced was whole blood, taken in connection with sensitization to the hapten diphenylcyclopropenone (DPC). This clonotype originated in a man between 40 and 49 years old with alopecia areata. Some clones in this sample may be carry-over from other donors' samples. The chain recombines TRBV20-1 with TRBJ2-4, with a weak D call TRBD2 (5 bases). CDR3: CSAPELGAKNIQYF. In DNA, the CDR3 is TGCAGTGCCCCTGAACTAGGAGCCAAAAACATTCAGTACTTC.